This is a list of T cell receptor beta chains from one sample in a study of patients and donors after allogeneic stem cell transplantation. TCRdb reanalysed the RT-PCR reads using MiXCR and keeps one entry per CDR3 protein. The top ten hold roughly 6.4% of the sample, which has about a million distinct CDR3 sequences, over 15% seen once. Sequencing input: blood, either unsorted or a sorted T cell fraction (not recorded which). The receptors originated from a human donor who was either an allogeneic HSCT recipient or a stem cell or donor lymphocyte infusion donor (not recorded which). It is not recorded whose cells these are; they may come from a transplant donor. CDR3s include the opening cysteine and the closing phenylalanine or tryptophan. Each record gives: CDR3 DNA, CDR3 protein, J gene, V gene, D gene, clone size. A D gene is named only where the DNA matches it firmly. A row's size may be missing; if present it is once, few, many or a size class.

CDR3nt: TGTGCCAGCAGTTTAGGGGGTCGCTTGAATCAGCCCCAGCATTTT
CDR3aa: CASSLGGRLNQPQHF
j_gene: TRBJ1-5
v_gene: TRBV12-3/TRBV12-4
d_gene: NA
abundance: many

CDR3nt: TGTGCCAGCAGCCCTAATCCTAGCGGGGGCCACTATGGCTACACCTTC
CDR3aa: CASSPNPSGGHYGYTF
j_gene: TRBJ1-2
v_gene: TRBV5-4
d_gene: NA
abundance: many

CDR3nt: TGCGCCAGCAGCTCCTACGGGGCGGGAAAGGTGAATGAGCAGTTCTTC
CDR3aa: CASSSYGAGKVNEQFF
j_gene: TRBJ2-1
v_gene: TRBV5-1
d_gene: NA
abundance: few

CDR3nt: TGCGCCAGCAGCTTGGTGGTCGGTGGGGCCAACGTCCTGACTTTC
CDR3aa: CASSLVVGGANVLTF
j_gene: TRBJ2-6
v_gene: TRBV5-1
d_gene: NA
abundance: few

CDR3nt: TGTGCCAGCAGCACCGGGTCCACGAATTCACCCCTCCACTTT
CDR3aa: CASSTGSTNSPLHF
j_gene: TRBJ1-6
v_gene: TRBV27
d_gene: NA
abundance: NA

CDR3nt: TGTGCCAGCAGCCCTCAGATAAATGAGCAGTTCTTC
CDR3aa: CASSPQINEQFF
j_gene: TRBJ2-1
v_gene: TRBV12-3/TRBV12-4
d_gene: NA
abundance: many

CDR3nt: TGTGCCAGCAGCCGAGGACAGAGGGGGGCTGAAGCTTTCTTT
CDR3aa: CASSRGQRGAEAFF
j_gene: TRBJ1-1
v_gene: TRBV11-2
d_gene: NA
abundance: NA

CDR3nt: TGTGCCAGCGGGAAGTACGGGTGGTACTTC
CDR3aa: CASGKYGWYF
j_gene: TRBJ2-7
v_gene: TRBV6-2/TRBV6-3
d_gene: NA
abundance: few

CDR3nt: TGTGCCAGCAGTTACGGACCTAGAGTAGTGAACACCGGGGAGCTGTTTTTT
CDR3aa: CASSYGPRVVNTGELFF
j_gene: TRBJ2-2
v_gene: TRBV27
d_gene: NA
abundance: NA

CDR3nt: TGTGCCAGCAGTGACCGGCGGGAGGGCGCCAAAAACATTCAGTACTTC
CDR3aa: CASSDRREGAKNIQYF
j_gene: TRBJ2-4
v_gene: TRBV6-1
d_gene: TRBD2
abundance: NA

CDR3nt: TGTGCCACCAGCAGAGAGTGGTCGGAGACCCAGTACTTC
CDR3aa: CATSREWSETQYF
j_gene: TRBJ2-5
v_gene: TRBV15
d_gene: NA
abundance: few

CDR3nt: TGTGCCAGCAGCTCAACAGGGGGCGGGTTGGAGACCCAGTACTTC
CDR3aa: CASSSTGGGLETQYF
j_gene: TRBJ2-5
v_gene: TRBV7-3
d_gene: TRBD1
abundance: NA

CDR3nt: TGTGCCATCAGTGAGTCGACTGCCAGCTATCAGCCCCAGCATTTT
CDR3aa: CAISESTASYQPQHF
j_gene: TRBJ1-5
v_gene: TRBV10-3
d_gene: NA
abundance: NA

CDR3nt: TGTGCCGCCTCCTCGGACAGAAACACAGATACGCAGTATTTT
CDR3aa: CAASSDRNTDTQYF
j_gene: TRBJ2-3
v_gene: TRBV10-3
d_gene: NA
abundance: many

CDR3nt: TGTGCCAGCAGTAACGGACAGGGCGAGCAGTACTTC
CDR3aa: CASSNGQGEQYF
j_gene: TRBJ2-7
v_gene: TRBV6-5
d_gene: TRBD1
abundance: few

CDR3nt: TGTGCCAGCAGCTCCCCAACTCGAAACACCATATATTTT
CDR3aa: CASSSPTRNTIYF
j_gene: TRBJ1-3
v_gene: TRBV7-2
d_gene: NA
abundance: NA

CDR3nt: TGTGCCATCAGCTCGGGACTCGAGGGGTCTGAAGCTTTCTTT
CDR3aa: CAISSGLEGSEAFF
j_gene: TRBJ1-1
v_gene: TRBV10-3
d_gene: NA
abundance: NA

CDR3nt: TGTGCCAGCAGCACACAACAGGGGGATACGCAGTATTTT
CDR3aa: CASSTQQGDTQYF
j_gene: TRBJ2-3
v_gene: TRBV7-8
d_gene: TRBD1
abundance: NA

CDR3nt: TGTGCCAGCAGTCAAGTAGCGGGAGTTCCCAATGAGCAGTTCTTC
CDR3aa: CASSQVAGVPNEQFF
j_gene: TRBJ2-1
v_gene: TRBV6-4
d_gene: TRBD2
abundance: NA

CDR3nt: TGTGCCAGCAGCGAGCAGGGGGCGGGTGAGCAGTTCTTC
CDR3aa: CASSEQGAGEQFF
j_gene: TRBJ2-1
v_gene: TRBV7-2
d_gene: TRBD1
abundance: few

CDR3nt: TGTGCCAGCAGTGAATTTGGGTGGGAGCAGTACTTC
CDR3aa: CASSEFGWEQYF
j_gene: TRBJ2-7
v_gene: TRBV2
d_gene: NA
abundance: NA

CDR3nt: TGTGCCAGCCGACGGCTTGGCTCCTACGAGCAGTACTTC
CDR3aa: CASRRLGSYEQYF
j_gene: TRBJ2-7
v_gene: TRBV27
d_gene: NA
abundance: few

CDR3nt: TGCGCCAGCACGAAGACCGGGTCCCGAGGGGGGGAGCTGTTTTTT
CDR3aa: CASTKTGSRGGELFF
j_gene: TRBJ2-2
v_gene: TRBV5-1
d_gene: NA
abundance: NA

CDR3nt: TGCAGTGCTACCCCAGGGGTTCTAGGAGAGACCCAGTACTTC
CDR3aa: CSATPGVLGETQYF
j_gene: TRBJ2-5
v_gene: TRBV20-1
d_gene: NA
abundance: once

CDR3nt: TGTGCCACCATGGGTGTTCTTAGCTCCTACAATGAGCAGTTCTTC
CDR3aa: CATMGVLSSYNEQFF
j_gene: TRBJ2-1
v_gene: TRBV6-2/TRBV6-3
d_gene: NA
abundance: once

CDR3nt: TGTGCCACCAGTGAAACCAGGGGGCGAGACGGGGAGCTGTTTTTT
CDR3aa: CATSETRGRDGELFF
j_gene: TRBJ2-2
v_gene: TRBV24-1
d_gene: TRBD1
abundance: few

CDR3nt: TGTGCCAGCAGTTACTCGCGGGGGGAAGCTTTCTTT
CDR3aa: CASSYSRGEAFF
j_gene: TRBJ1-1
v_gene: TRBV6-5
d_gene: NA
abundance: NA

CDR3nt: TGTGCCAGCACCGAAGGGACGGTGAACACTGAAGCTTTCTTT
CDR3aa: CASTEGTVNTEAFF
j_gene: TRBJ1-1
v_gene: TRBV2
d_gene: NA
abundance: few

CDR3nt: TGCGCCAGGGACGTGGGGGGTGCACCCTCCTACAATGAGCAGTTCTTC
CDR3aa: CARDVGGAPSYNEQFF
j_gene: TRBJ2-1
v_gene: TRBV10-2
d_gene: NA
abundance: NA

CDR3nt: TGCAGTGCGAGCACGGGACAGGCAAAGTTCGACGAGCAGTACTTC
CDR3aa: CSASTGQAKFDEQYF
j_gene: TRBJ2-7
v_gene: TRBV20-1
d_gene: TRBD1
abundance: few

CDR3nt: TGTGCCAGCACACGGACAGGAGTAACCTACAATGAGCAGTTCTTC
CDR3aa: CASTRTGVTYNEQFF
j_gene: TRBJ2-1
v_gene: TRBV12-3/TRBV12-4
d_gene: TRBD1
abundance: few

CDR3nt: TGTGCCAGCAGACCCCGCAGCGGCGAGCAGTACTTC
CDR3aa: CASRPRSGEQYF
j_gene: TRBJ2-7
v_gene: TRBV12-3/TRBV12-4
d_gene: NA
abundance: few

CDR3nt: TGTGCCAGCTACCAACCCGGGACTAGAGACACCGGGGAGCTGTTTTTT
CDR3aa: CASYQPGTRDTGELFF
j_gene: TRBJ2-2
v_gene: TRBV6-2/TRBV6-3
d_gene: TRBD2
abundance: NA

CDR3nt: TGTGCCACCAGCAGGGCAGGGGGCGCGGCTAATGAAAAACTGTTTTTT
CDR3aa: CATSRAGGAANEKLFF
j_gene: TRBJ1-4
v_gene: TRBV15
d_gene: TRBD1
abundance: NA

CDR3nt: TGTGCCAGCAGGATGTCCCTCACCAGAAACACCGGGGAGCTGTTTTTT
CDR3aa: CASRMSLTRNTGELFF
j_gene: TRBJ2-2
v_gene: TRBV28
d_gene: NA
abundance: NA

CDR3nt: TGTGCCAGCAGCCAAGATAGGGGAGGAGCTAACTATGGCTACACCTTC
CDR3aa: CASSQDRGGANYGYTF
j_gene: TRBJ1-2
v_gene: TRBV4-2
d_gene: NA
abundance: NA

CDR3nt: TGCAGCGTTGAAGACGTGGGCGTTGGCTACACCTTC
CDR3aa: CSVEDVGVGYTF
j_gene: TRBJ1-2
v_gene: TRBV29-1
d_gene: NA
abundance: NA

CDR3nt: TGTGCCGCGAGCGGGAGGGCCTCCTACGAGCAGTACTTC
CDR3aa: CAASGRASYEQYF
j_gene: TRBJ2-7
v_gene: TRBV19
d_gene: TRBD2
abundance: few

CDR3nt: TGTGCCAGCAGCTTAGCCGGGCCGGGTGCTTTCTTT
CDR3aa: CASSLAGPGAFF
j_gene: TRBJ1-1
v_gene: TRBV7-2
d_gene: NA
abundance: few

CDR3nt: TGCGCCAGCAGCCAAACTAGGGGCGAGCAGTTCTTC
CDR3aa: CASSQTRGEQFF
j_gene: TRBJ2-1
v_gene: TRBV4-3
d_gene: NA
abundance: many

CDR3nt: TGTGCCAGCAGCCCAAATGGGGGGCTCTACGAGCAGTACTTC
CDR3aa: CASSPNGGLYEQYF
j_gene: TRBJ2-7
v_gene: TRBV7-2
d_gene: NA
abundance: NA

CDR3nt: TGCAGTGCTAGAGCACGGGGCAGTTTTCCCTGGTACAATGAGCAGTTCTTC
CDR3aa: CSARARGSFPWYNEQFF
j_gene: TRBJ2-1
v_gene: TRBV20-1
d_gene: NA
abundance: few

CDR3nt: TGTGCCAGCAGTTTAGGGAGCGGGAACACCGGGGAGCTGTTTTTT
CDR3aa: CASSLGSGNTGELFF
j_gene: TRBJ2-2
v_gene: TRBV12-3/TRBV12-4
d_gene: NA
abundance: many

CDR3nt: TGCGCCAGCAGCTGGACCGGGACAGTGGGCACTGAAGCTTTCTTT
CDR3aa: CASSWTGTVGTEAFF
j_gene: TRBJ1-1
v_gene: TRBV5-1
d_gene: TRBD1
abundance: few

CDR3nt: TGCAGTGCTAGGCGACAGGGGAATGAGCAGTTCTTC
CDR3aa: CSARRQGNEQFF
j_gene: TRBJ2-1
v_gene: TRBV20-1
d_gene: TRBD1
abundance: NA

CDR3nt: TGTGCCACGAGCAGGAGTTCGGGGAATGAGCAGTTCTTC
CDR3aa: CATSRSSGNEQFF
j_gene: TRBJ2-1
v_gene: TRBV12-3/TRBV12-4
d_gene: NA
abundance: many

CDR3nt: TGCAGCGTTGAGGGGTTAGAAGAGACCCAGTACTTC
CDR3aa: CSVEGLEETQYF
j_gene: TRBJ2-5
v_gene: TRBV29-1
d_gene: NA
abundance: NA

CDR3nt: TGTGCCAGTAGCTCCCCCGGGACAGGGGCTGAAAAACTGTTTTTT
CDR3aa: CASSSPGTGAEKLFF
j_gene: TRBJ1-4
v_gene: TRBV19
d_gene: TRBD1
abundance: NA

CDR3nt: TGCGCCAGCAGCCGCGACTCTGGAAACACCATATATTTT
CDR3aa: CASSRDSGNTIYF
j_gene: TRBJ1-3
v_gene: TRBV6-1
d_gene: NA
abundance: many

CDR3nt: TGCAGCGTTGAGTACGGGGGAGACACTGAAGCTTTCTTT
CDR3aa: CSVEYGGDTEAFF
j_gene: TRBJ1-1
v_gene: TRBV29-1
d_gene: NA
abundance: NA

CDR3nt: TGCAGTGCTAGAAGCCGTTCAACCAGCGGAAAACCCTACGAGCAGTACTTC
CDR3aa: CSARSRSTSGKPYEQYF
j_gene: TRBJ2-7
v_gene: TRBV20-1
d_gene: NA
abundance: few